The following is a T cell receptor beta chain sequence with its context. The data are from a study of blood T cell repertoires in COVID-19. Study summary: From T cells, B-cell-depleted T cells, or PBMCs came the material, which was cDNA or gDNA.

What the recovered Cohort 3 donors had was two negative PCRs, clearance, or symptom resolution. The authors' processing: For nucleated cells, counts were estimated from reference gene primer amplification. TCRdb's table, derived via immunoSEQ multiplex PCR, lists solely in-frame clones and lacks some. V, J and clone size are taken as reported in that table, and D and trimming were inferred from the DNA itself. The sample shows just over 300,000 clones, 80% to 90% of them seen only once. The sequence was obtained from a man under 40 who had recovered from COVID-19. Sequencing was performed on PBMCs or T cells enriched from blood (not recorded which).

CDR3 coding DNA: TGCAGTGCTTCACAGGGGAATGAGCAGTTCTTC. Translation gives CSASQGNEQFF. The V and J genes are TRBV20-1 and TRBJ2-1; 7 nucleotides match TRBD1. Germline trimming cut 5 bases from V and 7 bases from J; bases unmatched to any gene: 2. CDR1 and CDR2 from the germline V gene are DFQATT and SNEGSKA (reference sequence). CDR3 length: 11 residues.